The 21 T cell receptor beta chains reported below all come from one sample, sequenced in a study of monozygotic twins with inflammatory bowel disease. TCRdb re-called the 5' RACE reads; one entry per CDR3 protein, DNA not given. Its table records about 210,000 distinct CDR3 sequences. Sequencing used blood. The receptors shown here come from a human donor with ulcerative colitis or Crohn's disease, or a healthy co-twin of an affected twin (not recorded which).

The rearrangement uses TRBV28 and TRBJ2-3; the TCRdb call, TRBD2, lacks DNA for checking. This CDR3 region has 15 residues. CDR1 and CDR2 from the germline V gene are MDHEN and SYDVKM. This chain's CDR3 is CASDSSRDFTDTQYF.

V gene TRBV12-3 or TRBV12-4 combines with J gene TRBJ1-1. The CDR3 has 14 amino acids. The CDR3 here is CASSPKPMNTEAFF.

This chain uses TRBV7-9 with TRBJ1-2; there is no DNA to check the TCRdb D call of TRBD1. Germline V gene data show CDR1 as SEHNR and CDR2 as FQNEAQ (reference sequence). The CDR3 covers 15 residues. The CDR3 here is CASSSTGVPNYGYTF.

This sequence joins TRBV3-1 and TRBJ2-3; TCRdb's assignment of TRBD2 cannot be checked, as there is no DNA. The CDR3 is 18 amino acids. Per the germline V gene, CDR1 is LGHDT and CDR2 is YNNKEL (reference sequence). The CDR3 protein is CASSQGGVRDPSTDTQYF.

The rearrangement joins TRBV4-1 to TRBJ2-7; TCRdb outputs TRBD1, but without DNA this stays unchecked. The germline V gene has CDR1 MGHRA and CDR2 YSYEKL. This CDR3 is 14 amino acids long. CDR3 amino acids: CASSSGRGWDEQYF.

CDR3 loop: CASSLYSTSTDTQYF. This chain links TRBV19 with TRBJ2-3. The CDR3 totals 15 residues. Germline loops: CDR1 LNHDA, CDR2 SQIVND (reference sequence).

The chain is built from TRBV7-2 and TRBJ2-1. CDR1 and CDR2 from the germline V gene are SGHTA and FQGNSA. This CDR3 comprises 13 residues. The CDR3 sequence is CASSSTHRGEQFF.

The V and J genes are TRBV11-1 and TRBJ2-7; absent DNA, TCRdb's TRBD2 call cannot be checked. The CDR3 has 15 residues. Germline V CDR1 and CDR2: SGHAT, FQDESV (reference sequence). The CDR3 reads CASSLGYTSLNEQYF.

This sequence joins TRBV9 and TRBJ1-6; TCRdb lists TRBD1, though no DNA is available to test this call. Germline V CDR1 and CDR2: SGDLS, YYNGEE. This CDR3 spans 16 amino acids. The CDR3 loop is CASSVGQGLRSSPLHF.

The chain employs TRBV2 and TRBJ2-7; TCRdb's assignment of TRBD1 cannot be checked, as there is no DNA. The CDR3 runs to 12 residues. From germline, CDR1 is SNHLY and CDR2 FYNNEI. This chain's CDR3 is CASRTGGYEQYF.

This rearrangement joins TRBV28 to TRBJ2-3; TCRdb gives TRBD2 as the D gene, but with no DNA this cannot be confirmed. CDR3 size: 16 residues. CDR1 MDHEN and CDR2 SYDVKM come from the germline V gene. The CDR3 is CASSSGTLGGTDTQYF.

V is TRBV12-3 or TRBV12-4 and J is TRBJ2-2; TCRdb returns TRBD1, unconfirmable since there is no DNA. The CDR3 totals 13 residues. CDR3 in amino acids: CASRGGDSGELFF.

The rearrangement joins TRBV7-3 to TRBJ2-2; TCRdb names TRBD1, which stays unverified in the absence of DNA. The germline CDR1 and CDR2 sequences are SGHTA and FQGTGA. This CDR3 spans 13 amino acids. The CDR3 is CASSSWGAGELFF.

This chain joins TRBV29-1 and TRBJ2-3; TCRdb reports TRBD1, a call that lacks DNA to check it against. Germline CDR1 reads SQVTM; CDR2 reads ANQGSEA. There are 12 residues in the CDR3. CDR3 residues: CSAEPPGDTQYF.

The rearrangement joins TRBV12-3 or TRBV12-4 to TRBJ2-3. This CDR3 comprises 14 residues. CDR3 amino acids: CASTLAGLGTTQYF.

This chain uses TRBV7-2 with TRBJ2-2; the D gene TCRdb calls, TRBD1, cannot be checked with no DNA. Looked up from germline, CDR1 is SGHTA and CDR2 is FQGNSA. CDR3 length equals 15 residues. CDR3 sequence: CASSSGQGRAGELFF. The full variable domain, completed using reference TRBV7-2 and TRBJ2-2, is GAGVSQSPSNKVTEKGKDVELRCDPISGHTALYWYRQSLGQGLEFLIYFQGNSAPDKSGLPSDRFSAERTGGSVSTLTIQRTQQEDSAVYLCASSSGQGRAGELFFGEGSRLTVL.

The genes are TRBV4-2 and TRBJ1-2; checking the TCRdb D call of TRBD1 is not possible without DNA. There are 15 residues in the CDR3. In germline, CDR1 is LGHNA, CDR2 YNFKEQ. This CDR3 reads CASSHTPDRGDGYTF.

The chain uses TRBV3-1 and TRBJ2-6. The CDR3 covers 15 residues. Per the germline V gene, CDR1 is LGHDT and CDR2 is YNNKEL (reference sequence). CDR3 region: CASSLSLSGANVLTF.

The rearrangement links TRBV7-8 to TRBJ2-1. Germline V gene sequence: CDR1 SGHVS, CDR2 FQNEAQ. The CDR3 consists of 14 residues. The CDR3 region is CASSRTVLHNEQFF.

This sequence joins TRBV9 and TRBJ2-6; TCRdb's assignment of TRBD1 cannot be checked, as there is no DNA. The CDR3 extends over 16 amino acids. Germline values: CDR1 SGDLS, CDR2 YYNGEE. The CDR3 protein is CASSVGGGSGANVLTF.

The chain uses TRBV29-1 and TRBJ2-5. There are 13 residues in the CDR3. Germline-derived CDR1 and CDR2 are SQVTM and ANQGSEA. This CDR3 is CSVDGLYQETQYF.